This TCR beta chain comes out of a study of early T cells in non-severe SARS-CoV-2 infection. Via MiXCR, TCRdb re-called the 5' RACE reads, giving one row per CDR3 protein. The repertoire has tens of thousands of distinct CDR3 sequences, around 4.1% of them found once; the top ten carry just over 3%. This clonotype appeared a few times. The CDR3 is 15 amino acids. V gave up 3 bases and J gave up 2 bases; unmatched junction bases: 5. Germline loops: CDR1 SGHAT, CDR2 FQNNGV. The sequenced sample was whole blood. The receptor was isolated from an adult who was a healthcare worker with PCR-confirmed SARS-CoV-2 infection or an uninfected control (not recorded which). This chain uses TRBV11-2 with TRBJ2-7; 9 positions agree with TRBD1. The CDR3 here is CASSLAGTGTYEQYF. In DNA, the CDR3 is TGTGCCAGCAGCTTGGCCGGGACAGGGACCTACGAGCAGTACTTC.